The sequence of this T cell receptor (beta chain) was determined in a study of blood T cell repertoires in COVID-19. In the study overall: Donors in the United States, Italy and Spain gave samples during acute or convalescent COVID-19. Sources were T cells, B-cell-depleted T cells, or PBMCs; the material itself was cDNA or gDNA.

Sequencing was performed with immunoSEQ multiplex PCR; in TCRdb, only in-frame clones are kept and a portion is missing. The table has 200,000 to 300,000 clones, over 70% seen once. Deletions cut 4 bases from V and 6 bases from J, with 21 bases between. This CDR3 region has 16 residues. In germline, CDR1 is LGHDT, CDR2 YNNKEL (reference sequence). The V gene is TRBV3-1 (or the pseudogene TRBV3-2), the J gene TRBJ1-2, with D maybe TRBD1 (6 bases). The sequencing input was peripheral blood. The TCR originated in an elderly woman with acute or convalescent COVID-19. This CDR3 is CASSRKTGRARDGYTF. CDR3 nucleotides: TGTGCCAGCAGCCGGAAAACAGGGCGCGCTCGAGATGGCTACACCTTC.